The rows below give T cell receptor beta chains drawn from one sample of a study of T-cell reconstitution after alpha-beta-depleted transplantation in children. Using its own MiXCR run on the PCR reads, TCRdb lists one record per CDR3 protein. Among about 980,000 distinct CDR3 sequences listed, about 30% were seen once. This sample comprised PBMCs, mostly from graft donor cells, obtained 360 days after TCRalphabeta/CD19-depleted stem cell transplant. The receptors were sampled from a boy in the first two years of life who had a stem cell transplant for SCID, so the T cells may come from the graft donor. Both conserved end residues are part of each CDR3. Fields, in order: CDR3 DNA, CDR3 protein, J gene, CDR3 length, clone size, D gene, V gene. A D gene is named only where the DNA matches it firmly. Size is stated for part of the rows, as once, few or many counts, or as a class when the clone is expanded.

cdr3_nt: TGCGCCAGCAGCCACCCGGACTACAATGAGCAGTTCTTC; cdr3_aa: CASSHPDYNEQFF; j_call: TRBJ2-1; cdr3_length: 13; clone_size: few; d_call: NA; v_call: TRBV4-1
cdr3_nt: TGTGCCAGCAGCCACGGGGGCCACTACAATGAGCAGTTCTTC; cdr3_aa: CASSHGGHYNEQFF; j_call: TRBJ2-1; cdr3_length: 14; clone_size: NA; d_call: NA; v_call: TRBV28
cdr3_nt: TGCGCCGGACCTTTAGCGGGGGCACGACCACAAGAGACCCAGTACTTC; cdr3_aa: CAGPLAGARPQETQYF; j_call: TRBJ2-5; cdr3_length: 16; clone_size: NA; d_call: TRBD2; v_call: TRBV5-1
cdr3_nt: TGTGCCAGCAGCTTAGCGCGTGTAGGGGGCGTCACTGAAGCTTTCTTT; cdr3_aa: CASSLARVGGVTEAFF; j_call: TRBJ1-1; cdr3_length: 16; clone_size: NA; d_call: TRBD1; v_call: TRBV7-9
cdr3_nt: TGTGCCAGCAGCCGCGGGACGGACCGGTCTGAGCAGTTCTTC; cdr3_aa: CASSRGTDRSEQFF; j_call: TRBJ2-1; cdr3_length: 14; clone_size: NA; d_call: NA; v_call: TRBV12-3/TRBV12-4
cdr3_nt: TGTGCCAGCAGCTTAGTAAGGGGAATGGGCACTGAAGCTTTCTTT; cdr3_aa: CASSLVRGMGTEAFF; j_call: TRBJ1-1; cdr3_length: 15; clone_size: NA; d_call: NA; v_call: TRBV7-8
cdr3_nt: TGCAGCGTTCCTTCGGGGGTACCTCCCTACGAGCAGTACTTC; cdr3_aa: CSVPSGVPPYEQYF; j_call: TRBJ2-7; cdr3_length: 14; clone_size: NA; d_call: NA; v_call: TRBV29-1
cdr3_nt: TGTGCCATCAGTGAGTGGGGCGATTATTATGGCTACACCTTC; cdr3_aa: CAISEWGDYYGYTF; j_call: TRBJ1-2; cdr3_length: 14; clone_size: NA; d_call: NA; v_call: TRBV10-3
cdr3_nt: TGTGCCAGCTCACCTGGAGCGGGGGGGCCAACAGATACGCAGTATTTT; cdr3_aa: CASSPGAGGPTDTQYF; j_call: TRBJ2-3; cdr3_length: 16; clone_size: NA; d_call: TRBD2; v_call: TRBV18
cdr3_nt: TGTGCCAGCAGTGAATTAAGGGTTAGCAATCAGCCCCAGCATTTT; cdr3_aa: CASSELRVSNQPQHF; j_call: TRBJ1-5; cdr3_length: 15; clone_size: few; d_call: NA; v_call: TRBV2
cdr3_nt: TGTGCCATCAGTGTTACTGGGACAGGGAAGGATACGCAGTATTTT; cdr3_aa: CAISVTGTGKDTQYF; j_call: TRBJ2-3; cdr3_length: 15; clone_size: many; d_call: TRBD1; v_call: TRBV10-3
cdr3_nt: TGTGCCAGCAGCCCGGCCCAGGGGGAAGGCAATCAGCCCCAGCATTTT; cdr3_aa: CASSPAQGEGNQPQHF; j_call: TRBJ1-5; cdr3_length: 16; clone_size: NA; d_call: TRBD1; v_call: TRBV4-2
cdr3_nt: TGCGCCAGCAGCCAAGATCGTCCCATGAACACTGAAGCTTTCTTT; cdr3_aa: CASSQDRPMNTEAFF; j_call: TRBJ1-1; cdr3_length: 15; clone_size: NA; d_call: NA; v_call: TRBV4-3
cdr3_nt: TGCAGTGCTAGAGATTGGGTCGGGACTAGCCACGAGCAGTACTTC; cdr3_aa: CSARDWVGTSHEQYF; j_call: TRBJ2-7; cdr3_length: 15; clone_size: NA; d_call: TRBD2; v_call: TRBV20-1
cdr3_nt: TGCAGTGCTAGTTGGGGGGGGTTGAATGAGCAGTTCTTC; cdr3_aa: CSASWGGLNEQFF; j_call: TRBJ2-1; cdr3_length: 13; clone_size: NA; d_call: TRBD2; v_call: TRBV20-1
cdr3_nt: TGTGCCAGCAGCTTAAGCAGAAACACAGATACGCAGTATTTT; cdr3_aa: CASSLSRNTDTQYF; j_call: TRBJ2-3; cdr3_length: 14; clone_size: many; d_call: NA; v_call: TRBV7-3
cdr3_nt: TGTGCCAGCAGCCCAGACTTCTCGGGCATTCAGTACTTC; cdr3_aa: CASSPDFSGIQYF; j_call: TRBJ2-4; cdr3_length: 13; clone_size: NA; d_call: NA; v_call: TRBV12-3/TRBV12-4
cdr3_nt: TGCAGTGCTATCAGGGGGCGGGTTGAAAAACTGTTTTTT; cdr3_aa: CSAIRGRVEKLFF; j_call: TRBJ1-4; cdr3_length: 13; clone_size: NA; d_call: TRBD1; v_call: TRBV20-1
cdr3_nt: TGCAGTGCTAGAGGTAGTCTTGCAGGACCGCACTATGGCTACACCTTC; cdr3_aa: CSARGSLAGPHYGYTF; j_call: TRBJ1-2; cdr3_length: 16; clone_size: few; d_call: NA; v_call: TRBV20-1
cdr3_nt: TGCAGTGCTAGGGGGACAGGGGCCTTCAATCAGCCCCAGCATTTT; cdr3_aa: CSARGTGAFNQPQHF; j_call: TRBJ1-5; cdr3_length: 15; clone_size: NA; d_call: TRBD1; v_call: TRBV20-1
cdr3_nt: TGTGCCAGCAGCCCAGCCCCCCCGACAGGGGCTTGGAACGAGCAGTACTTC; cdr3_aa: CASSPAPPTGAWNEQYF; j_call: TRBJ2-7; cdr3_length: 17; clone_size: NA; d_call: TRBD1; v_call: TRBV5-5
cdr3_nt: TGCGCCAGCAGCATGTCCGACTGGTGGGCCGGGGAGCTGTTTTTT; cdr3_aa: CASSMSDWWAGELFF; j_call: TRBJ2-2; cdr3_length: 15; clone_size: few; d_call: NA; v_call: TRBV5-1
cdr3_nt: TGTGCCAGCAGTTCTCAGGGACAAGTTACCGGGGAGCTGTTTTTT; cdr3_aa: CASSSQGQVTGELFF; j_call: TRBJ2-2; cdr3_length: 15; clone_size: NA; d_call: NA; v_call: TRBV27
cdr3_nt: TGTGCCAGCAGCCAAGAGGGGTTCTATGGCTACACCTTC; cdr3_aa: CASSQEGFYGYTF; j_call: TRBJ1-2; cdr3_length: 13; clone_size: NA; d_call: NA; v_call: TRBV3-1
cdr3_nt: TGTGCCAGCAGCCAAGTCGAGACGGAAAAACTGTTTTTT; cdr3_aa: CASSQVETEKLFF; j_call: TRBJ1-4; cdr3_length: 13; clone_size: NA; d_call: NA; v_call: TRBV3-1
cdr3_nt: TGTGCCAGCAGCAGGAGGGGTTCGGTTGAAAAACTGTTTTTT; cdr3_aa: CASSRRGSVEKLFF; j_call: TRBJ1-4; cdr3_length: 14; clone_size: NA; d_call: NA; v_call: TRBV21-1
cdr3_nt: TGCAGCGTTGGGGAATCGACAGGCGCGCTCACTAACACTGAAGCTTTCTTT; cdr3_aa: CSVGESTGALTNTEAFF; j_call: TRBJ1-1; cdr3_length: 17; clone_size: NA; d_call: NA; v_call: TRBV29-1
cdr3_nt: TGTGCCAGCGGATTGGTTGGGGGGCTCTACAATGAGCAGTTCTTC; cdr3_aa: CASGLVGGLYNEQFF; j_call: TRBJ2-1; cdr3_length: 15; clone_size: NA; d_call: NA; v_call: TRBV28
cdr3_nt: TGTGCCAGCAGCCAACAGGGTCAGCCCCAGCATTTT; cdr3_aa: CASSQQGQPQHF; j_call: TRBJ1-5; cdr3_length: 12; clone_size: few; d_call: NA; v_call: TRBV12-3/TRBV12-4
cdr3_nt: TGCGCCAGCAGCTTGATGGGGGCGGACCAGCCCCAGCATTTT; cdr3_aa: CASSLMGADQPQHF; j_call: TRBJ1-5; cdr3_length: 14; clone_size: NA; d_call: NA; v_call: TRBV5-1
cdr3_nt: TGCGCCAGCAGCCAAGAAGTACCCTTCTCCTACGAGCAGTACTTC; cdr3_aa: CASSQEVPFSYEQYF; j_call: TRBJ2-7; cdr3_length: 15; clone_size: NA; d_call: NA; v_call: TRBV4-1
cdr3_nt: TGTGCCAGCAGCCTCGGGACCCCTAATGAAAAACTGTTTTTT; cdr3_aa: CASSLGTPNEKLFF; j_call: TRBJ1-4; cdr3_length: 14; clone_size: few; d_call: NA; v_call: TRBV4-2
cdr3_nt: TGTGCCAGCAGGCCCCAGAGGAGCGGGGGGGCCCAAGATACGCAGTATTTT; cdr3_aa: CASRPQRSGGAQDTQYF; j_call: TRBJ2-3; cdr3_length: 17; clone_size: NA; d_call: TRBD2; v_call: TRBV2
cdr3_nt: TGTGCCAGCAGCGACTTTAGTAGGGCGAGCTACACCTTC; cdr3_aa: CASSDFSRASYTF; j_call: TRBJ1-2; cdr3_length: 13; clone_size: few; d_call: NA; v_call: TRBV6-2/TRBV6-3
cdr3_nt: TGTGCCAGTAGTAATCCTCCGGGGACCCAGTACTTC; cdr3_aa: CASSNPPGTQYF; j_call: TRBJ2-5; cdr3_length: 12; clone_size: few; d_call: NA; v_call: TRBV19
cdr3_nt: TGTGCCAGCAGCCCCAGCACAGCCTACAATGAGCAGTTCTTC; cdr3_aa: CASSPSTAYNEQFF; j_call: TRBJ2-1; cdr3_length: 14; clone_size: NA; d_call: NA; v_call: TRBV21-1
cdr3_nt: TGTGCCACCAGCAGAGATGTGCAGGGGATATTAAATGAGCAGTTCTTC; cdr3_aa: CATSRDVQGILNEQFF; j_call: TRBJ2-1; cdr3_length: 16; clone_size: NA; d_call: NA; v_call: TRBV15
cdr3_nt: TGTGCCAGCAGCCGATCCCCAACAGGGAGCTCCTACAATGAGCAGTTCTTC; cdr3_aa: CASSRSPTGSSYNEQFF; j_call: TRBJ2-1; cdr3_length: 17; clone_size: few; d_call: NA; v_call: TRBV4-2
cdr3_nt: TGTGCCAGCAGCTTAGCCGGACAAGACAATCAGCCCCAGCATTTT; cdr3_aa: CASSLAGQDNQPQHF; j_call: TRBJ1-5; cdr3_length: 15; clone_size: few; d_call: NA; v_call: TRBV7-9
cdr3_nt: TGCGCCAGCAGCTCCGGGACTAGCGGGGGGCTCCTCACAGATACGCAGTATTTT; cdr3_aa: CASSSGTSGGLLTDTQYF; j_call: TRBJ2-3; cdr3_length: 18; clone_size: NA; d_call: TRBD2; v_call: TRBV5-1
cdr3_nt: TGTGCCAGCAGCTTAGGGAATTGGGGCGAAGCTTTCTTT; cdr3_aa: CASSLGNWGEAFF; j_call: TRBJ1-1; cdr3_length: 13; clone_size: few; d_call: NA; v_call: TRBV7-6
cdr3_nt: TGTGCCAGCATCCTCGGACTAGATGGTGTCGGGACCCAGTACTTC; cdr3_aa: CASILGLDGVGTQYF; j_call: TRBJ2-5; cdr3_length: 15; clone_size: NA; d_call: TRBD2; v_call: TRBV7-9